The text below deals with one T cell receptor beta chain. CDR1 is SGHDT, CDR2 YYEEEE, per germline. This CDR3 is 12 amino acids long. J was trimmed by 15 bases and V by 2 bases; bases with no gene match: 4. With a J-beta primer mix and a sample-barcoded 5' primer, a second PCR ran roughly 6 to 12 cycles. TCRdb fed the 5' RACE reads into MiXCR, producing one record per CDR3 protein. The sample records about 680,000 distinct CDR3 sequences, 49% being singletons. Researchers report isolating at least 6.5 million PBMCs per sample. These data come from a study of blood T cells in healthy people across ages.

This clonotype originated in a woman aged 55-69 years in good health. This chain uses TRBV5-6 with TRBJ2-4, with 11 bases aligning to TRBD2. Sequenced material: blood. For the CDR3, the DNA is TGTGCCAGCAGCTTTCGACTAGCGGGGACGTACTTC. The encoded protein is CASSFRLAGTYF. Using reference TRBV5-6 and TRBJ2-4 for the parts outside the CDR3, the full variable domain is DAGVTQSPTHLIKTRGQQVTLRCSPKSGHDTVSWYQQALGQGPQFIFQYYEEEERQRGNFPDRFSGHQFPNYSSELNVNALLLGDSALYLCASSFRLAGTYFGAGTRLSVL.